This is a list of T cell receptor beta chains from one sample in a study of blood T cells in healthy people across ages. Each CDR3 protein is one row after TCRdb ran MiXCR on the 5' RACE reads. The sample lists 650,000 to 800,000 distinct CDR3 sequences, around 45% occurring once. Sequenced input: blood. The receptors were sampled from a man between 60 and 75 years old in good health. Both conserved end residues are trimmed from each CDR3. A D gene is named only where the DNA matches it firmly.

v_gene: TRBV6-2/TRBV6-3
d_gene: NA
CDR3aa: ATGYNEQF

v_gene: TRBV12-3/TRBV12-4
d_gene: TRBD1
CDR3aa: ASRRTGGGLSNQPQH

v_gene: TRBV30
d_gene: NA
CDR3aa: AWSVPGDRGGEQF

v_gene: TRBV20-1
d_gene: NA
CDR3aa: SAPVFGGRSYNEQF

v_gene: TRBV20-1
d_gene: NA
CDR3aa: SATTRAWDPQH

v_gene: TRBV29-1
d_gene: TRBD2
CDR3aa: SVRPWAGDNNEPF

v_gene: TRBV5-1
d_gene: TRBD2
CDR3aa: ASSLMGLAGTSGTDTQY

v_gene: TRBV29-1
d_gene: NA
CDR3aa: SVGREYTDTQY

v_gene: TRBV11-2
d_gene: NA
CDR3aa: ASKKGTGNNEQF

v_gene: TRBV20-1
d_gene: TRBD1
CDR3aa: SAIEGAQAASYGYT

v_gene: TRBV20-1
d_gene: NA
CDR3aa: SASGDGNSNNEQY

v_gene: TRBV20-1
d_gene: TRBD2
CDR3aa: SAGTSGGATDEQF

v_gene: TRBV7-9
d_gene: NA
CDR3aa: ASSYPRGVGNEQF